The 3 T cell receptor beta chains in this list originate from one sample, sequenced in a study of read filtering for tumor transcriptome and immune sequencing. Molecular barcoded adaptors covering alpha/delta and beta/gamma chains were used on about 390 ng RNA. In TCRdb, the reads were re-called with MiXCR into one record per CDR3 protein. The sample contains roughly 67,000 distinct CDR3 sequences, less than 20% of which appear only once. Sequencing was performed on a population of CD138-negative cells sorted from bone marrow. The receptor source for this set is a donor aged 40 or older with multiple myeloma.

The V call is TRBV18, the J call TRBJ2-5; 10 bases match TRBD1. Germline assignment: CDR1 KGHSH and CDR2 LQKENI. Germline trimming cut 0 bases from V and 5 bases from J; bases unmatched to any gene: 6. There are 16 residues in the CDR3. The CDR3 coding sequence is TGTGCCAGCTCACCACCGCAGACAGGGGGCGGGGAGACCCAGTACTTC. This codes for CASSPPQTGGGETQYF.

In this sample, this clonotype turned up a few times. A read error may be the cause here, since a much bigger clone is one base away. Because the CDR3 is missing its conserved closing phenylalanine or tryptophan, this is likely a read error. The CDR3 region is CASSLADSNYGYTS. CDR3 DNA: TGTGCCAGCAGCTTAGCGGACAGTAACTATGGCTACACCTCC. V gene TRBV7-9 combines with J gene TRBJ1-2; tentative D call: TRBD1 (6 bases). CDR3 length: 14 amino acids. V was clipped by 0 bases and J by 1 base, with 6 bases between them. The germline CDR1 and CDR2 sequences are SEHNR and FQNEAQ (reference sequence).

Details on this clonotype: A much larger clonotype is one base distant, so this may be a read error. V gene TRBV7-9 combines with J gene TRBJ2-1; 8 positions match TRBD2. The junction had 12 bases not matched to a gene; V was cut back by 3 bases and J by 8 bases. The germline V gene has CDR1 SEHNR and CDR2 FQNEAQ (reference sequence). The CDR3 runs 16 residues. CDR3 protein: CASSFYLAGPNDEQFF. CDR3 nucleotides: TGTGCCAGCAGCTTTTATTTAGCGGGACCTAACGATGAGCAGTTCTTC.